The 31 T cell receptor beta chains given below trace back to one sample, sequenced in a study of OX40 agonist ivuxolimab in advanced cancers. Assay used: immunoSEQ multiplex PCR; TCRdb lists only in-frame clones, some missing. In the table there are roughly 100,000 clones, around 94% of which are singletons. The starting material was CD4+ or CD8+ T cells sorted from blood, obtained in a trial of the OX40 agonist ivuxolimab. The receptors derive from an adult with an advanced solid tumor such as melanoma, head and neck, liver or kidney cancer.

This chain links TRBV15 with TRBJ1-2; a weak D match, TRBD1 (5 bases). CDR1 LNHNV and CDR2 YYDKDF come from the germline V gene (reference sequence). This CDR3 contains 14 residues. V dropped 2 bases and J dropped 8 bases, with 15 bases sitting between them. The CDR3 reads CATSRRSLPGGYTF. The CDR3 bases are TGTGCCACCAGCAGAAGGAGCCTGCCAGGGGGCTACACCTTC.

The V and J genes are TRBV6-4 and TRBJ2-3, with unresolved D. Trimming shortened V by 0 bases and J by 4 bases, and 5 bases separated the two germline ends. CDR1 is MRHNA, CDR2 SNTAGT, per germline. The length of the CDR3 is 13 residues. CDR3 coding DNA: TGTGCCAGCAGTGACTCCTCGGCAGATACGCAGTATTTT. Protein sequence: CASSDSSADTQYF.

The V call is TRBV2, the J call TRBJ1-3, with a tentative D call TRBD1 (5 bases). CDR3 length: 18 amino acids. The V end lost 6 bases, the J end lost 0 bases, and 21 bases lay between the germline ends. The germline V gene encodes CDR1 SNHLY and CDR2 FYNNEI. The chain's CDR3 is CASRRHVGPESSGNTIYF. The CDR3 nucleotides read TGTGCCAGCAGGAGGCATGTGGGGCCTGAGAGCTCTGGAAACACCATATATTTT.

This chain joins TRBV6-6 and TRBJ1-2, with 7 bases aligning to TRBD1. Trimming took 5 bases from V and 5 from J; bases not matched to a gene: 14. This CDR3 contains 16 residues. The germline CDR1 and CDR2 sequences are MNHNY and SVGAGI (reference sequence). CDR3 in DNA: TGTGCCAGCAGTCCCGACAGGGAAGGAGGAGGGTATGGCTACACCTTC. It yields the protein CASSPDREGGGYGYTF.

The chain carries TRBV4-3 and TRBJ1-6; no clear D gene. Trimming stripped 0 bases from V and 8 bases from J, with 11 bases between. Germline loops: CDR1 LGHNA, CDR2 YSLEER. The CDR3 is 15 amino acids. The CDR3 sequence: CASSQDSTVHSPLHF. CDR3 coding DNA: TGCGCCAGCAGCCAAGATAGTACAGTGCATTCACCCCTCCACTTT.

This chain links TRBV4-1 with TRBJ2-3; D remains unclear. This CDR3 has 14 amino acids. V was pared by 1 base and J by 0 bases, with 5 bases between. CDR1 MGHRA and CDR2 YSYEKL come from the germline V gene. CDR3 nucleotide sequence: TGCGCCAGCAGCCAAGGTCCTAGCACAGATACGCAGTATTTT. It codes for CASSQGPSTDTQYF.

The CDR3 here is CASSAEGRFLGQPQHF. CDR3 nucleotides: TGTGCCAGTAGTGCCGAGGGGAGGTTCCTAGGCCAGCCCCAGCATTTT. The gene calls are TRBV19 and TRBJ1-5; a possible D gene is TRBD1 (5 bases). Trimming shortened V by 5 bases and J by 7 bases, and 21 bases separated the two germline ends. The CDR3 sequence is 16 residues long. Germline V gene sequence: CDR1 LNHDA, CDR2 SQIVND (reference sequence).

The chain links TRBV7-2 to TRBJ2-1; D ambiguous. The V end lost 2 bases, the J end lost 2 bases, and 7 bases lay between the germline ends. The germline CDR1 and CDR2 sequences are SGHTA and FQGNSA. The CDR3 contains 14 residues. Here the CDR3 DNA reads TGTGCCAGCAGCTTAAGGTCAGCCTACAATGAGCAGTTCTTC. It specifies CASSLRSAYNEQFF.

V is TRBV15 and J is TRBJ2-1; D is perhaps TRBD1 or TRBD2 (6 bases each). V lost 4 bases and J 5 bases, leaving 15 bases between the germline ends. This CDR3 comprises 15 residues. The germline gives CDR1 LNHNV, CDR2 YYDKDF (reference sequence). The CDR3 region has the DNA TGTGCCACCAGCACAGTCCGCGGGGACAACAATGAGCAGTTCTTC. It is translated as CATSTVRGDNNEQFF.

The CDR3: CASSLTGARYQPQHF. CDR3 in DNA: TGTGCCAGCAGTTTAACAGGGGCCCGATATCAGCCCCAGCATTTT. The rearrangement uses TRBV27 and TRBJ1-5, with 7 bases lining up with TRBD1. V was clipped by 2 bases and J by 5 bases; unmatched bases: 6. The CDR3 spans 15 residues. The V gene's germline CDR1 is MNHEY and CDR2 SMNVEV (reference sequence).

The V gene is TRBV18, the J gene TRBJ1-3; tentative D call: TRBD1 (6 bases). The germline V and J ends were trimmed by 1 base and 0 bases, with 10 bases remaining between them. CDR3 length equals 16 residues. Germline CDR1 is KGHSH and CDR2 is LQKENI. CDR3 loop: CASSPLGDTSGNTIYF. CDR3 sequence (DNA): TGTGCCAGCTCACCACTCGGGGACACCTCTGGAAACACCATATATTTT.

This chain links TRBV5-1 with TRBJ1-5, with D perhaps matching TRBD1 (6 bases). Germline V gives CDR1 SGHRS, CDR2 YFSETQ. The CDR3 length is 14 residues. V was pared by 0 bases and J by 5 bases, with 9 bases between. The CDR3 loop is CASSLVGGDQPQHF. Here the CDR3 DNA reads TGCGCCAGCAGCTTGGTAGGGGGGGATCAGCCCCAGCATTTT.

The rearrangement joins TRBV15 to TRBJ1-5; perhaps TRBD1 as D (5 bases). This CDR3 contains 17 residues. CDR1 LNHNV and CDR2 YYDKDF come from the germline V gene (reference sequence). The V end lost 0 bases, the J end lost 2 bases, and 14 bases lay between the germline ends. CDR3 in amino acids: CATSRDGGAPGNQPQHF. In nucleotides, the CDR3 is TGTGCCACCAGCAGAGATGGAGGGGCCCCGGGCAATCAGCCCCAGCATTTT.

CDR3 amino acids: CASSYPDRGQETQYF. The CDR3 DNA reads as TGTGCCAGCAGTTACCCGGATAGGGGACAAGAGACCCAGTACTTC. The chain has TRBV6-5 and TRBJ2-5; TRBD1 is a possible D gene (5 bases). Germline assignment: CDR1 MNHEY and CDR2 SVGAGI. The CDR3 covers 15 residues. Trimming removed 2 bases at V and 2 bases at J, with 12 bases between.

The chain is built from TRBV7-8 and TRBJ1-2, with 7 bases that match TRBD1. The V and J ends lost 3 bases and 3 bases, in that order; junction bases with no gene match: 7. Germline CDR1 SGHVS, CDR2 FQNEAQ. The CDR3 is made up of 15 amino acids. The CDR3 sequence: CASSFTGANYYGYTF. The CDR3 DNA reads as TGTGCCAGCAGCTTCACAGGGGCGAATTACTATGGCTACACCTTC.

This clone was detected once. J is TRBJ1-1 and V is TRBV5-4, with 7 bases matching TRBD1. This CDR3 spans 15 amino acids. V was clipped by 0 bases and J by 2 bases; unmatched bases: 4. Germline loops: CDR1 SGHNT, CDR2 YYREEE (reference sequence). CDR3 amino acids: CASSLVQGVNTEAFF. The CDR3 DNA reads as TGTGCCAGCAGCTTGGTTCAGGGGGTCAACACTGAAGCTTTCTTT. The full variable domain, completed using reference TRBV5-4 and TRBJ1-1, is ETGVTQSPTHLIKTRGQQVTLRCSSQSGHNTVSWYQQALGQGPQFIFQYYREEENGRGNFPPRFSGLQFPNYSSELNVNALELDDSALYLCASSLVQGVNTEAFFGQGTRLTVV.

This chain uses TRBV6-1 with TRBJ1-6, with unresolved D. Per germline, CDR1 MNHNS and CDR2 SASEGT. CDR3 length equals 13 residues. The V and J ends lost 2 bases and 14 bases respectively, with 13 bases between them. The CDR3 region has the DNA TGTGCCAGCAGTGAAACCCAGGCCCTCACCCTCCACTTT. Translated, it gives CASSETQALTLHF.

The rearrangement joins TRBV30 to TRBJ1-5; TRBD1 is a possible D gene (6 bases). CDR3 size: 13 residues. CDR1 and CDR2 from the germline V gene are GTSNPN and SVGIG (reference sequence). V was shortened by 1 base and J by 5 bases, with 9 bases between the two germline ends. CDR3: CAWSARGDQPQHF. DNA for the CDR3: TGTGCCTGGAGTGCAAGGGGGGATCAGCCCCAGCATTTT.

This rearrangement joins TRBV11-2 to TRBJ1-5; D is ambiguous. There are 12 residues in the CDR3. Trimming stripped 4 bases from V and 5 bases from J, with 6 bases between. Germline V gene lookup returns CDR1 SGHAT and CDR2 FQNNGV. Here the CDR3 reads CASSSDDQPQHF. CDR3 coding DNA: TGTGCCAGCAGCTCGGACGATCAGCCCCAGCATTTT.

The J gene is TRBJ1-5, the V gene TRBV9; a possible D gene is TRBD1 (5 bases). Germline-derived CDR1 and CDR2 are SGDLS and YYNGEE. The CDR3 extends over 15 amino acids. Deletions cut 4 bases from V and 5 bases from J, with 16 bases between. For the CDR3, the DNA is TGTGCCAGCAGCATTTCTGGGACCTCTCATCAGCCCCAGCATTTT. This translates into CASSISGTSHQPQHF.

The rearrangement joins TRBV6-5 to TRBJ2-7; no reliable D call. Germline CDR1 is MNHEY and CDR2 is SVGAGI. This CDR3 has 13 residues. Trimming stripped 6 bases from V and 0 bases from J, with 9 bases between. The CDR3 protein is CASRLPPSYEQYF. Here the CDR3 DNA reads TGTGCCAGCAGGCTCCCCCCCTCCTACGAGCAGTACTTC.

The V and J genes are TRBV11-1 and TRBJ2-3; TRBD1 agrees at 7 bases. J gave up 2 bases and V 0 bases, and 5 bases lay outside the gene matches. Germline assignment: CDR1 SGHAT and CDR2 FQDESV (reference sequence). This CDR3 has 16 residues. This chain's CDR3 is CASSLAWDSTTDTQYF. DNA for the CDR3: TGTGCCAGCAGCTTAGCGTGGGACAGCACCACAGATACGCAGTATTTT.

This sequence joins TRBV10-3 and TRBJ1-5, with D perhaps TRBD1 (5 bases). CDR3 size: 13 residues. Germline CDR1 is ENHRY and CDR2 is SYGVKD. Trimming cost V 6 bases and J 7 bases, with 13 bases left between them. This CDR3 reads CAISSTVFQPQHF. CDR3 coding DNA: TGTGCCATCAGCTCGACAGTTTTCCAGCCCCAGCATTTT.

In DNA, the CDR3 is TGCGCCAGCAGCTCGGGACAGAGAGGCACTGAAGCTTTCTTT. Encoded protein: CASSSGQRGTEAFF. This rearrangement joins TRBV5-1 to TRBJ1-1, with 7 positions matching TRBD1. With 3 bases clipped from V and 4 bases from J, the junction kept 6 bases outside the gene matches. The CDR3 consists of 14 residues. Germline CDR1 is SGHRS and CDR2 is YFSETQ.

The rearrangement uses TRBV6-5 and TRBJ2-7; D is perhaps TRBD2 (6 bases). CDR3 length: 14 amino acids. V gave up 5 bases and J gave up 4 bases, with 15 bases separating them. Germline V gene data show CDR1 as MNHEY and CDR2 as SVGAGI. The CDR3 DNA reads TGTGCCAGCAGTCTATGGGACTCCCCGTACGAGCAGTACGTC. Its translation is CASSLWDSPYEQYV.

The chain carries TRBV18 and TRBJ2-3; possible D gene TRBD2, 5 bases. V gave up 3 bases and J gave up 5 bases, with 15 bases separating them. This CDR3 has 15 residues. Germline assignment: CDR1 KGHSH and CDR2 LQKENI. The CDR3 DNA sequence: TGTGCCAGCTCACCGATCGGGGATCATGGAGATACGCAGTATTTT. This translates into CASSPIGDHGDTQYF.

CDR3 DNA sequence: TGTGCCAGCAGTTACGAACCTGGAAACACCATATATTTT. This codes for CASSYEPGNTIYF. V is TRBV6-5 and J is TRBJ1-3, with D unresolved. The CDR3 extends over 13 amino acids. Germline loops: CDR1 MNHEY, CDR2 SVGAGI. With 2 bases removed from V and 2 bases from J, the gap between germline ends came to 4 bases.

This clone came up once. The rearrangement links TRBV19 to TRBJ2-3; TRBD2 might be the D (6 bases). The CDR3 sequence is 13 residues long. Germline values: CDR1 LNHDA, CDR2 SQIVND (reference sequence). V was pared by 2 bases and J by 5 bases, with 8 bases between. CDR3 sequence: CASSITGGDTQYF. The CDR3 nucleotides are TGTGCCAGTAGTATAACCGGGGGAGATACGCAGTATTTT.

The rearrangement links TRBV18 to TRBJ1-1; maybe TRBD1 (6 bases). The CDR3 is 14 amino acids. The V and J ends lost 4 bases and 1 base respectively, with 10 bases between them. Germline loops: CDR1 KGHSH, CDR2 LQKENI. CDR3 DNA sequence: TGTGCCAGCTCACAGACAGGAGCGAACACTGAAGCTTTCTTT. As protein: CASSQTGANTEAFF.

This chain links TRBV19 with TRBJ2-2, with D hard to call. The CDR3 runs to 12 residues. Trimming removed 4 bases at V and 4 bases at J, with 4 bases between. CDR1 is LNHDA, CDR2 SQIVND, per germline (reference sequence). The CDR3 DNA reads TGTGCCAGTAGTAGACTCACCGGGGAGCTGTTTTTT. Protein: CASSRLTGELFF.

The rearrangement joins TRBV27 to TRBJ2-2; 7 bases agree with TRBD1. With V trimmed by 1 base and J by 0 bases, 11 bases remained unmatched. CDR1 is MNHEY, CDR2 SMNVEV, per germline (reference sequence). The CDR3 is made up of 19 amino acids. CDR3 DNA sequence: TGTGCCAGCAGTTTATTCTCGAGTGGGCAGGGGGCGAACACCGGGGAGCTGTTTTTT. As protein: CASSLFSSGQGANTGELFF.